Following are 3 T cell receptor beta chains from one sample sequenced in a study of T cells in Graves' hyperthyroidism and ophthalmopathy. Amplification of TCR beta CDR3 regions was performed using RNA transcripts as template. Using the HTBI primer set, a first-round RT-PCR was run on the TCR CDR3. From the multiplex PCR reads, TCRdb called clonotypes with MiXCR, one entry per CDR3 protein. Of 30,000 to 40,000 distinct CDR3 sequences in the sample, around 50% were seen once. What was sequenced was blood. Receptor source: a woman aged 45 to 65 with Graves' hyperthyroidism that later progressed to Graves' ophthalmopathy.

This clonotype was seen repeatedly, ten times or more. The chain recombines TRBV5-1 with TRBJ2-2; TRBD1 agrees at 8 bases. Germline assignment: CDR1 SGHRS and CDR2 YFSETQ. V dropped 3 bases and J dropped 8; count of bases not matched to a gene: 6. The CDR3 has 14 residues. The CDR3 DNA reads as TGCGCCAGCAGCTCCCCGACAGGGGTAGGGGAGCTGTTTTTT. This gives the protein CASSSPTGVGELFF.

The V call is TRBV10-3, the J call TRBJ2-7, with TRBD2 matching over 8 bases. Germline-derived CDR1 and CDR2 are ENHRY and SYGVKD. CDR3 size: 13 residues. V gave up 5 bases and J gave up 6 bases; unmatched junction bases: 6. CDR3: CAISTGLAGEQYF. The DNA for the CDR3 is TGTGCCATCAGTACGGGGCTAGCGGGCGAGCAGTACTTC.

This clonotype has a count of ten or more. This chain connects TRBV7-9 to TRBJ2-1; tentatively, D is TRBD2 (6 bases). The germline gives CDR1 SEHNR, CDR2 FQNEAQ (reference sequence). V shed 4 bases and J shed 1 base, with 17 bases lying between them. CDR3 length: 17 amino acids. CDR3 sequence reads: CASSSREVSWSYNEQFF. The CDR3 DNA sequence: TGTGCCAGCAGCTCCAGGGAGGTTAGCTGGTCCTACAATGAGCAGTTCTTC.